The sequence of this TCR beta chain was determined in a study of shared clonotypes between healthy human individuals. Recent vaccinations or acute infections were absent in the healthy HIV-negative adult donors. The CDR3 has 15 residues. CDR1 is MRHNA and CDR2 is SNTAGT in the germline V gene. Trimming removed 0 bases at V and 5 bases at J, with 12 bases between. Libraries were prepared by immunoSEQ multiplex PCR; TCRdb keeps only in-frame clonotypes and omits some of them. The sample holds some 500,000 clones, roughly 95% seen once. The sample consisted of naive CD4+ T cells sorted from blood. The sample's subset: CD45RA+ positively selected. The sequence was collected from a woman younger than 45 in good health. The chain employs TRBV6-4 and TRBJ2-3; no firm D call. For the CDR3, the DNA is TGTGCCAGCAGTGACTCGACCCGCAGAATAGATACGCAGTATTTT. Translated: CASSDSTRRIDTQYF.